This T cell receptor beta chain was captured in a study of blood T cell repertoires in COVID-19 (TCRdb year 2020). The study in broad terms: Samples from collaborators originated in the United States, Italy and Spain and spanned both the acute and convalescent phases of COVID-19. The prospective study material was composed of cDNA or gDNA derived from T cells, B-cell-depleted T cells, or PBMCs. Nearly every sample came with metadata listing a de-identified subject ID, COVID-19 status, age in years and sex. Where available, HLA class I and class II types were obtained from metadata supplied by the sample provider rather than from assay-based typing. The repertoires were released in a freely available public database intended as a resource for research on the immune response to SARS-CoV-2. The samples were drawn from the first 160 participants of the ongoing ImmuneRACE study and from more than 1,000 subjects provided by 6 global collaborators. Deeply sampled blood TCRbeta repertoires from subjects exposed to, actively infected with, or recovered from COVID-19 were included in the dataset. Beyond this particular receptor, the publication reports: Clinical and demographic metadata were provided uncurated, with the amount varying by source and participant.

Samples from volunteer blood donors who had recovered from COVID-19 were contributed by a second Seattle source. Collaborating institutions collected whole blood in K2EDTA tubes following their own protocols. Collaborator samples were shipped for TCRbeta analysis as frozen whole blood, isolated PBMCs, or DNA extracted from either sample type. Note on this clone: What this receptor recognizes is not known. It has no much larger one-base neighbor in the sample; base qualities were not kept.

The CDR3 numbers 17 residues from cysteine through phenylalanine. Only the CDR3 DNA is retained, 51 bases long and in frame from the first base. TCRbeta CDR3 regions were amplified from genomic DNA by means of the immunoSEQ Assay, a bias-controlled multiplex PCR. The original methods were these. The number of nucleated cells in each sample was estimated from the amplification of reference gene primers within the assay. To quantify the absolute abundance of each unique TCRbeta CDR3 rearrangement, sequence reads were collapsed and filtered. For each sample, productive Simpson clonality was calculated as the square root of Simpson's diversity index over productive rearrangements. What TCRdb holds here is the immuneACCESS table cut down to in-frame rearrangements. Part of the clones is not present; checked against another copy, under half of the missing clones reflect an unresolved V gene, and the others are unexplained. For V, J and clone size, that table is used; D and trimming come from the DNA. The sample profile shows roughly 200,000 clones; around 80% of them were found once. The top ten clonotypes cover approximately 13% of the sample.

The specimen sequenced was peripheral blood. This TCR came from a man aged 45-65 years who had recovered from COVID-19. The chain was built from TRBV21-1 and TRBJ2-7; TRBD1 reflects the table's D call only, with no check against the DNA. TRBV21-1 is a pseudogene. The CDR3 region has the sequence CASSTYCADREIYEQYF. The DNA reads TGTGCCAGCAGCACCTACTGCGCCGACAGGGAAATTTACGAGCAGTACTTC.